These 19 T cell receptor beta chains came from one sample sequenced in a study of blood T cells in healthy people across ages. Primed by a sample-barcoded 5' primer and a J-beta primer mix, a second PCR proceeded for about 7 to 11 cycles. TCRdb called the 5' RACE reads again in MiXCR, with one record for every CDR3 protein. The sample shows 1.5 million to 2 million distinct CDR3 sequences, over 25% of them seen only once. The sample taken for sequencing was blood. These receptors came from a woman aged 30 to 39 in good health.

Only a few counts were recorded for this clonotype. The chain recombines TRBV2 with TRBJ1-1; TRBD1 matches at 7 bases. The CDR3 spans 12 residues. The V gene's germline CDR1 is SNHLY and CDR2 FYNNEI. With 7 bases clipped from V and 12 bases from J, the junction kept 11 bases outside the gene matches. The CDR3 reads CASKGAERATFF. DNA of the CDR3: TGTGCCAGCAAGGGGGCCGAGAGGGCGACTTTCTTT.

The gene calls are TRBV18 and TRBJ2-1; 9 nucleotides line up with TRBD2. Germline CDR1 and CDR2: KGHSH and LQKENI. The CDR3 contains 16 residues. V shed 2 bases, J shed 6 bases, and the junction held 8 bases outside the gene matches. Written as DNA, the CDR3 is TGTGCCAGCTCACCAAGGCCTAGCGGGATCCCCAATGAGCAGTTCTTC. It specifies CASSPRPSGIPNEQFF.

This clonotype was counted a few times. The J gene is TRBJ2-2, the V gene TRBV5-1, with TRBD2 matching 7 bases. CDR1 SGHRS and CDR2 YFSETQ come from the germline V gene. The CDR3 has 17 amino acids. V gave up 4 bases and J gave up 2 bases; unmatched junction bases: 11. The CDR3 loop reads CASSPVPSGSNTGELFF. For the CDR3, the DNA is TGCGCCAGCAGCCCGGTACCTAGCGGCTCCAACACCGGGGAGCTGTTTTTT.

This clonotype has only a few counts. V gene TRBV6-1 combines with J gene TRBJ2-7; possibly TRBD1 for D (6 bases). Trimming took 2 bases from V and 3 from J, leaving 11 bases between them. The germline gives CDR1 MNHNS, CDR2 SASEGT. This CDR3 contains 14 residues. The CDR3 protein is CASSEYRTDYEQYF. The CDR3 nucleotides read TGTGCCAGCAGTGAATACCGGACAGACTACGAGCAGTACTTC.

DNA of the CDR3: TGTGCCAGCAGCTTAGGTTGGAGGGGGGCCCAGGAGACCCAGTACTTC. This translates into CASSLGWRGAQETQYF. The chain links TRBV7-2 to TRBJ2-5; D tentatively fits TRBD1 or TRBD2 (6 bases each). Trimming took 1 base from V and 5 from J, leaving 17 bases between them. This CDR3 comprises 16 residues. Germline CDR1 reads SGHTA; CDR2 reads FQGNSA.

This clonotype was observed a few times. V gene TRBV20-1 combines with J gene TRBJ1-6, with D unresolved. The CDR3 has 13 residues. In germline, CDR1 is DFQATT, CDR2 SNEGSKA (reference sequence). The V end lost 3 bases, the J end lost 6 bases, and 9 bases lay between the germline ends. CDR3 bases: TGCAGTGCTAGGGGCAGACTTAATTCACCCCTCCACTTT. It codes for CSARGRLNSPLHF.

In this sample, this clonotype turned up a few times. In DNA, the CDR3 is TGTGCCAGCAACCTGGGGCCAGGGAAGCAAGAGACCCAGTACTTC. Its translation is CASNLGPGKQETQYF. The rearrangement joins TRBV5-5 to TRBJ2-5; the D gene is possibly TRBD1 (5 bases). Germline CDR1 reads SGHKS; CDR2 reads YYEKEE (reference sequence). Trimming took off 6 bases at V and 2 bases at J, with 17 bases between the two ends. This CDR3 region has 15 residues.

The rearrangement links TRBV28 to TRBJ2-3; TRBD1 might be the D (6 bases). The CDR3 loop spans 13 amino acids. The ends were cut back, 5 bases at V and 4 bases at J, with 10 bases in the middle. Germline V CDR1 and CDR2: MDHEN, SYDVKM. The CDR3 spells CASSPWTADTQYF. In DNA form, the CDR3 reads TGTGCCAGCAGTCCCTGGACAGCAGATACGCAGTATTTT.

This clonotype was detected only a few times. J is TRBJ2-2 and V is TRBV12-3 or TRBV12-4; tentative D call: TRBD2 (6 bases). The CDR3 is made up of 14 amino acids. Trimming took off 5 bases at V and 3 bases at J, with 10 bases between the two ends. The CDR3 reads CASSPTSHTGELFF. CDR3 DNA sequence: TGTGCCAGCAGTCCGACTAGTCACACCGGGGAGCTGTTTTTT.

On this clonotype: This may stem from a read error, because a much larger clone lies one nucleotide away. The CDR3 DNA sequence: TGTGCCAGCAGCACAACCCTAGCGGGAGGACAAGAGACCCAGTACTTC. This sequence encodes CASSTTLAGGQETQYF. This chain connects TRBV7-2 to TRBJ2-5; TRBD2 agrees at 11 bases. Germline values: CDR1 SGHTA, CDR2 FQGNSA. This CDR3 has 16 amino acids. The V and J ends lost 5 bases and 2 bases, in that order; junction bases with no gene match: 7.

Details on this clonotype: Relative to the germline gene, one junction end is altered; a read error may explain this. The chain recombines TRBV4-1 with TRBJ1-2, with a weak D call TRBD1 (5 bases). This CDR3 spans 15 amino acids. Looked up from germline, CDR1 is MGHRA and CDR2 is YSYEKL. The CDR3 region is CANSQEATANYGYTF. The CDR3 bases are TGCGCCAACAGCCAAGAAGCGACAGCGAACTATGGCTACACCTTC.

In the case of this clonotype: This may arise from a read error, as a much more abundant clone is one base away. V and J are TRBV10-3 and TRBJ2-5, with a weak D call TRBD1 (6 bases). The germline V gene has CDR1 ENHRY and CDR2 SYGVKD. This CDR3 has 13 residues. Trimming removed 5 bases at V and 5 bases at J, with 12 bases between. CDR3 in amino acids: CAISNQGPETQYF. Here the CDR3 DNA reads TGTGCCATCAGTAATCAGGGGCCGGAGACCCAGTACTTC.

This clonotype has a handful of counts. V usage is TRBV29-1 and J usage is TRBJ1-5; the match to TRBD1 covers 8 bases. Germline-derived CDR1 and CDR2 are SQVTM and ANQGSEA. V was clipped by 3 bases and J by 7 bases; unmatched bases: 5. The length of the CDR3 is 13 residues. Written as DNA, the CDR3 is TGCAGCGTTGATGTAGGACAGGGACAGCCCCAGCATTTT. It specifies CSVDVGQGQPQHF.

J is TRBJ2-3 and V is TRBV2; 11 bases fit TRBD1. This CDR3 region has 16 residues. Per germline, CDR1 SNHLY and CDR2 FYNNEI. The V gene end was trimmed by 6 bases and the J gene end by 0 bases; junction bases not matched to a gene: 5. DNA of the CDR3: TGTGCCAGCAGGGGGACAGGGGGAAGAAGCACAGATACGCAGTATTTT. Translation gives CASRGTGGRSTDTQYF.

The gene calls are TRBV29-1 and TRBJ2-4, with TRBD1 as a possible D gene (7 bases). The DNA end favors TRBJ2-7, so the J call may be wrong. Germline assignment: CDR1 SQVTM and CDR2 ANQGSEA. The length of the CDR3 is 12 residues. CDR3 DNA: TGCAGCGCGGCGGGACAGACCTACGAGCAGTACTTC. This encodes CSAAGQTYEQYF.

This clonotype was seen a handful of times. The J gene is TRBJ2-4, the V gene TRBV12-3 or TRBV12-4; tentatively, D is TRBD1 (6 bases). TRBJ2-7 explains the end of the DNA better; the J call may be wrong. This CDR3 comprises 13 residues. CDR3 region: CAIQGAGAGEQYF. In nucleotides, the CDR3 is TGTGCCATACAAGGGGCAGGGGCAGGCGAGCAGTACTTC.

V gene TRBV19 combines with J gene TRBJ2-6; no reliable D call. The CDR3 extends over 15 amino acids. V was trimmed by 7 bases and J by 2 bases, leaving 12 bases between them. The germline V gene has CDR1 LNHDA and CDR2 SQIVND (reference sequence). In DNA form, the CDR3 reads TGTGCCAGTATTAATTGGGGTGCTGGGGCCAACGTCCTGACTTTC. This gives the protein CASINWGAGANVLTF.

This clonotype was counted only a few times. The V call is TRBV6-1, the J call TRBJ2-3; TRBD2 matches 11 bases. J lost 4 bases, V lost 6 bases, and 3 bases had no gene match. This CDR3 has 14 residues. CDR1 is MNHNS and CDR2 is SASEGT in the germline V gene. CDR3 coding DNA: TGTGCCAGCAGGACGACTAGCGGGGCAGATACGCAGTATTTT. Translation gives CASRTTSGADTQYF.

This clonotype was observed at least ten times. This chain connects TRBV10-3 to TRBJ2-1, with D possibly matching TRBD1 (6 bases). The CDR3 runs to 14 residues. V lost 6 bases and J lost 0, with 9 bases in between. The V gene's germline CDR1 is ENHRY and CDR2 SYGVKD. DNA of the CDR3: TGTGCCATCAGCGGACAGAGCTCCTACAATGAGCAGTTCTTC. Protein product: CAISGQSSYNEQFF.